A single sample gave rise to the 16 T cell receptor beta chains below, sequenced in a study of blood T cell repertoires in COVID-19. Clones were sequenced by immunoSEQ multiplex PCR, and TCRdb holds only the in-frame ones, with some missing. This sample has approximately 200,000 clones, with 75% to 90% found just once. Material: PBMCs or T cells enriched from blood (not recorded which). These receptors were obtained from a woman in her 30s who had recovered from COVID-19.

The V and J genes are TRBV7-2 and TRBJ2-5, with D perhaps TRBD1 (6 bases). The germline gives CDR1 SGHTA, CDR2 FQGNSA. The V end lost 6 bases, the J end lost 2 bases, and 13 bases lay between the germline ends. CDR3 size: 14 residues. In nucleotides, the CDR3 is TGTGCCAGCAGTGCTGGACAGATACAAGAGACCCAGTACTTC. Translation gives CASSAGQIQETQYF.

The chain couples TRBV27 to TRBJ2-7, with 9 bases aligning to TRBD1. Germline CDR1 reads MNHEY; CDR2 reads SMNVEV (reference sequence). This CDR3 has 14 residues. The trim removed 5 bases at V and 4 bases at J, leaving 6 bases unmatched. CDR3 amino acids: CASSPGQGKYEQYF. Here the CDR3 DNA reads TGTGCCAGCAGTCCCGGACAGGGGAAATACGAGCAGTACTTC.

The chain has TRBV2 and TRBJ2-3; D ambiguous. Trimming shortened V by 1 base and J by 13 bases, and 9 bases separated the two germline ends. Germline V gene data show CDR1 as SNHLY and CDR2 as FYNNEI. This CDR3 is built from 11 residues. CDR3 coding DNA: TGTGCCAGCAGTGAAGGCAGTCTTGAGTATTTT. This gives the protein CASSEGSLEYF.

The chain links TRBV7-3 to TRBJ2-5; the match to TRBD1 covers 7 bases. CDR3 size: 16 residues. Losses at the gene ends were 2 bases for V and 5 bases for J; bases not matched to a gene: 11. CDR1 is SGHTA, CDR2 FQGTGA, per germline. The CDR3 DNA follows: TGTGCCAGCAGCTTATGGTCGGCAGGGGGTTCGGAGACCCAGTACTTC. Translation: CASSLWSAGGSETQYF.

The chain carries TRBV7-9 and TRBJ1-3; 9 nucleotides align to TRBD1. V dropped 1 base and J dropped 0; count of bases not matched to a gene: 10. This CDR3 contains 19 residues. Germline V gives CDR1 SEHNR, CDR2 FQNEAQ (reference sequence). The CDR3 reads CASSLVVTGGPNSGNTIYF. CDR3 bases: TGTGCCAGCAGCTTAGTGGTGACAGGGGGACCGAACTCTGGAAACACCATATATTTT.

The chain has TRBV7-8 and TRBJ1-5; D call uncertain. This CDR3 has 15 residues. The germline V and J ends were trimmed by 5 bases and 1 base, with 12 bases remaining between them. CDR1 and CDR2 (germline): SGHVS, FQNEAQ. Here the CDR3 reads CASSPGTGSNQPQHF. The CDR3 nucleotides are TGTGCCAGCAGCCCCGGTACGGGGAGCAATCAGCCCCAGCATTTT.

The genes are TRBV6-4 and TRBJ2-1, with 10 bases aligning to TRBD2. Germline V CDR1 and CDR2: MRHNA, SNTAGT. V shed 2 bases and J 7 bases; nucleotides not matched to a gene: 8. This CDR3 has 16 residues. The CDR3 DNA reads TGTGCCAGCAGTGACGGGGCTAGCGGGGGATTGAATGAGCAGTTCTTC. It specifies CASSDGASGGLNEQFF.

In this sample, this clone turned up once. This chain connects TRBV11-3 to TRBJ1-1; the D is unclear. Looked up from germline, CDR1 is SGHNT and CDR2 is YENEEA. The germline V and J ends were trimmed by 4 bases and 1 base, with 10 bases remaining between them. CDR3 length: 14 residues. CDR3 loop: CASSSNRRNTEAFF. The CDR3 bases are TGTGCCAGCAGCTCGAATCGGAGGAACACTGAAGCTTTCTTT.

This rearrangement joins TRBV9 to TRBJ1-1; 9 nucleotides align to TRBD1. This CDR3 comprises 12 residues. The V gene end was trimmed by 3 bases and the J gene end by 11 bases; junction bases not matched to a gene: 5. CDR1 and CDR2 (germline): SGDLS, YYNGEE. CDR3 in amino acids: CASSAPGTGAFF. The CDR3 DNA reads as TGTGCCAGCAGCGCACCTGGGACAGGGGCTTTCTTT.

The chain couples TRBV5-4 to TRBJ2-3, with a tentative D call TRBD2 (7 bases). Deletions cut 0 bases from V and 4 bases from J, with 24 bases between. Germline CDR1 is SGHNT and CDR2 is YYREEE (reference sequence). The CDR3 sequence is 19 residues long. CDR3 nucleotides: TGTGCCAGCAGCTTGGAGCCCGGGGGCGGGGGCCTTGGGGCAGATACGCAGTATTTT. It encodes CASSLEPGGGGLGADTQYF.

This clone was picked up one time. The chain has TRBV2 and TRBJ2-1; TRBD2 aligns across 13 bases. Germline trimming cut 6 bases from V and 6 bases from J; bases unmatched to any gene: 11. This CDR3 region has 17 residues. The germline gives CDR1 SNHLY, CDR2 FYNNEI. The CDR3 region is CASSDRRGLAGANEQFF. In DNA, the CDR3 is TGTGCCAGCAGCGACCGACGCGGACTAGCGGGAGCCAATGAGCAGTTCTTC.

In regard to this clone: Germline and junction disagree at one end, which may indicate a read error. The chain joins TRBV7-2 to TRBJ1-2; the D is unclear. Germline assignment: CDR1 SGHTA and CDR2 FQGNSA. The CDR3 contains 14 residues. The CDR3, as DNA: TGTGCCAGCAGCCCCCAACTCACAGAGTATGACTACACCTTC. This gives the protein CASSPQLTEYDYTF.

The chain has TRBV30 and TRBJ1-6; D unresolved. Per germline, CDR1 GTSNPN and CDR2 SVGIG (reference sequence). Trimming pared 0 bases from V and 5 bases from J, leaving 17 bases between. The CDR3 consists of 17 residues. The CDR3 DNA is TGTGCCTGGAGTGTGTCCCGGCAGTCCCTAGATAATTCACCCCTCCACTTT. Its protein product is CAWSVSRQSLDNSPLHF.

The chain recombines TRBV7-2 with TRBJ1-3; D possibly corresponds to TRBD1 (6 bases). V gave up 5 bases and J gave up 0 bases, with 14 bases separating them. Germline V CDR1 and CDR2: SGHTA, FQGNSA. There are 16 residues in the CDR3. The CDR3 sequence is CASSPQWGLSGNTIYF. The CDR3 bases are TGTGCCAGCAGCCCCCAGTGGGGGCTCTCTGGAAACACCATATATTTT.

There are a few counts of this clone. The chain couples TRBV15 to TRBJ2-1, with TRBD2 identical over 7 bases. The V gene end was trimmed by 4 bases and the J gene end by 4 bases; junction bases not matched to a gene: 16. Per the germline V gene, CDR1 is LNHNV and CDR2 is YYDKDF (reference sequence). This CDR3 has 18 residues. The CDR3 here is CATSKGNMAGVLYNEQFF. For the CDR3, the DNA is TGTGCCACCAGCAAGGGTAATATGGCGGGAGTCTTATACAATGAGCAGTTCTTC.

This rearrangement joins TRBV6-2 or TRBV6-3 to TRBJ2-5; no clear D. V was cut by 6 bases and J by 3 bases, with 8 bases left in between. CDR3 size: 12 residues. The germline CDR1 and CDR2 sequences are MNHEY and SVGEGT. The CDR3 region has the DNA TGTGCCAGCAGCCGACAAGAAGAGACCCAGTACTTC. It translates to CASSRQEETQYF.